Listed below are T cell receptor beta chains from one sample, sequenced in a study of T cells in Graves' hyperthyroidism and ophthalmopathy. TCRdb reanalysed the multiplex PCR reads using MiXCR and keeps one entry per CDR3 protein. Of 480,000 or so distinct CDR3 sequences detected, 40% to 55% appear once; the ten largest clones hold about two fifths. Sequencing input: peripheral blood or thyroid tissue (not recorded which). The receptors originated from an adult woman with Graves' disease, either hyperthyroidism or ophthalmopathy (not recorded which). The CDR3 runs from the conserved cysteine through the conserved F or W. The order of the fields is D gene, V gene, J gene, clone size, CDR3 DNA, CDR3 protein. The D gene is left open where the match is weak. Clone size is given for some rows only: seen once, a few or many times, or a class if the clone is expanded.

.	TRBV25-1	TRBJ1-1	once	TGTGCCAGCAGTCGGCCAGGGGCCACTGAAGCTTTCTTT	CASSRPGATEAFF
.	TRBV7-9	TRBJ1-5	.	TGTGCCAGCAGCCAAGCCGGAACAGTTCTTAATCAGCCCCAGCATTTT	CASSQAGTVLNQPQHF
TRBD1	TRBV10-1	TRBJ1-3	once	TGCGCCAGCAGGAGGGACAGAGGAAACACCATATATTTT	CASRRDRGNTIYF
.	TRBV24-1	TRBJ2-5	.	TGTGCCACCAGTGATTTGAGTCAGACGGACCCGGAGACCCAGTACTTC	CATSDLSQTDPETQYF
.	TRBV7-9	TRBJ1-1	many	TGTGCCAGCAGCGCACCCGGCCTTTATCATGAAGCTTTCTTT	CASSAPGLYHEAFF
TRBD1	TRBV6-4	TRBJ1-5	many	TGTGCCAGCAGTGGGACAGGGAGAGGCCTTAATCAGCCCCAGCATTTT	CASSGTGRGLNQPQHF
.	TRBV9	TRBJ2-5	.	TGTGCCAGCAGTTACCGCACAGGGACCCAGTACTTC	CASSYRTGTQYF
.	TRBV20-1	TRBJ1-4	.	TGCAGTGCTGTCAGGACCTATAATGAAAAACTGTTTTTT	CSAVRTYNEKLFF
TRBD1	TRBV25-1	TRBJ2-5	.	TGTGCCAGCAGTGATAGGACAGGCGTGGAGACCCAGTACTTC	CASSDRTGVETQYF
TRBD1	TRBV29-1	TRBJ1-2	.	TGCAGCGTTGAAGGGGGAACAGGGGACGGCTACACCTTC	CSVEGGTGDGYTF
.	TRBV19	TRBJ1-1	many	TGTGCCAGTAGTATAGTTCCGGGGGAGAACACTGAAGCTTTCTTT	CASSIVPGENTEAFF
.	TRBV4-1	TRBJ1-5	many	TGCGCCAGCAGCCAAGATGCGCAGCATCAGCCCCAGCATTTT	CASSQDAQHQPQHF
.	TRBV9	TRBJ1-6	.	TGTGCCAGCAGCGTAACCGGGGATAATTCACCCCTCCACTTT	CASSVTGDNSPLHF
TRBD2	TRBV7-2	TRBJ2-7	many	TGTGCCAGCAGCTTTTCGGCGGGAGCCGCGGTTGAGCAGTACTTC	CASSFSAGAAVEQYF
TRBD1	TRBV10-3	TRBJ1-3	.	TGTGCCATCAGGCACCGGGACAGGGGAAACACCATATATTTT	CAIRHRDRGNTIYF
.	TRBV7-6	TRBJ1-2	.	TGTGCCAGCGGGGCCGCCCTGAACTATGGCTACACCTTC	CASGAALNYGYTF
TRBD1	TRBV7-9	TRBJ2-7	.	TGTGCCAGCAGCTTGACAGGGGGGGAATCAGAGCAGTACTTC	CASSLTGGESEQYF
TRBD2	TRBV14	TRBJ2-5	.	TGTGCCAGCAGCCAAGCTCGAGGACTAGCGGGACAAGAGACCCAGTACTTC	CASSQARGLAGQETQYF
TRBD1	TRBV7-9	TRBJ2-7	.	TGTGCCAGCAGCTTCCAGGGGGTGACCTACGAGCAGTACTTC	CASSFQGVTYEQYF
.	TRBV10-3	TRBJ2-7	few	TGTGCCATCAGTGAGTTGGAGGACAGCTCCTACGAGCAGTACTTC	CAISELEDSSYEQYF
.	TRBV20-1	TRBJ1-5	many	TGCAGTGCTACCGACGGGTCAAATCAGCCCCAGCATTTT	CSATDGSNQPQHF
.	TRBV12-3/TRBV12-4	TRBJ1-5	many	TGTGCCAGCAGTCTCGCCGCTACTCAGCCCCAGCATTTT	CASSLAATQPQHF
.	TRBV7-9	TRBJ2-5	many	TGTGCCAGCAGCTTAAATGGTCTAGCGCGGTACCAAGAGACCCAGTACTTC	CASSLNGLARYQETQYF
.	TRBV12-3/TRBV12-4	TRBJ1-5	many	TGTGCCAGCAGTTTTTCTCTTGACGGGCCCCAGCATTTT	CASSFSLDGPQHF
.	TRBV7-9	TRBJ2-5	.	TGTGCCAGCAGCATAAACGGACAGCAAGAGACCCAGTACTTC	CASSINGQQETQYF
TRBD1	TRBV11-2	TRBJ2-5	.	TGTGCCAGCAGCATTAACCGGGACAGAGGATACCAAGAGACCCAGTACTTC	CASSINRDRGYQETQYF
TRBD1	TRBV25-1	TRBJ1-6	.	TGTGCCAGGACGGGACAGGGGGCGGTCATCAATTCACCCCTCCACTTT	CARTGQGAVINSPLHF
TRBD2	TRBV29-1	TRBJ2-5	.	TGCAGCTTGGGAGGGGCCCAAGAGACCCAGTACTTC	CSLGGAQETQYF
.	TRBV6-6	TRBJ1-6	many	TGTGCCACCAAGAGGACAGCGTATAATTCACCCCTCCACTTT	CATKRTAYNSPLHF
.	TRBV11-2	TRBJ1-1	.	TGTGCCAGCAGCTTAGTCAGGAGGGACACTGAAGCTTTCTTT	CASSLVRRDTEAFF
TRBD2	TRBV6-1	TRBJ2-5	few	TGTGCCAGCTTAGCGGGAGGTCCGGTTATGGAGACCCAGTACTTC	CASLAGGPVMETQYF
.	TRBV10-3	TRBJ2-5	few	TGTGCCATCAGTGAGTGGGCTGGAGGAGAGACCCAGTACTTC	CAISEWAGGETQYF
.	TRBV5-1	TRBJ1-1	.	TGCGCCAGCAGCTCGGGACAATTGGGCACTGAAGCTTTCTTT	CASSSGQLGTEAFF
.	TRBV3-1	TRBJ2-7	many	TGTGCCAGCAGTACACGGACGGGCTACGAGCAGTACTTC	CASSTRTGYEQYF
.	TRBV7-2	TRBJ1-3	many	TGTGCCAGCAGCGAGAGCTCTGGAAACACCATATATTTT	CASSESSGNTIYF
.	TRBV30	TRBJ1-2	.	TGTGCCTGGAGTCCTTTCGACATTCACTATGGCTACACCTTC	CAWSPFDIHYGYTF
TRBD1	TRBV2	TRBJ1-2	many	TGTGCCAGCAGTGCAGGGGACGACAGGGCGCCCTATGGCTACACCTTC	CASSAGDDRAPYGYTF
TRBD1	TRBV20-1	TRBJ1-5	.	TGCAGTGCAACGGACAGGGTAGGGGATCAGCCCCAGCATTTT	CSATDRVGDQPQHF
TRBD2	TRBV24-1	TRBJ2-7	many	TGTGCCACCAGTGATGCTGCTAGCGGGAGTTACGAGCAGTACTTC	CATSDAASGSYEQYF
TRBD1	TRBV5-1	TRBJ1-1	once	TGCGCCAGCAGCTCCAGGACAGGGTTAGTCGGGGATACTGAAGCTTTCTTT	CASSSRTGLVGDTEAFF
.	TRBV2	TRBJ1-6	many	TGTGCCAGCACTCAGGGGATCAGTTCACCCCTCCACTTT	CASTQGISSPLHF
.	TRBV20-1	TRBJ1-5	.	TGCAGTGCTAGTTGGGAGGCGAGCAATCAGCCCCAGCATTTT	CSASWEASNQPQHF
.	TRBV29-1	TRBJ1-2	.	TGCAGCGTTGCGGGGGGTTGGGGCTACACCTTC	CSVAGGWGYTF
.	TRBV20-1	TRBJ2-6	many	TGCAGTGCTAGAGAGTTAAAGGGTAGGGCGTCTGGGGCCAACGTCCTGACTTTC	CSARELKGRASGANVLTF
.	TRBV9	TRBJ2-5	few	TGTGCCAGCAGCGTAGGCCCAGGGAAAGAGACCCAGTACTTC	CASSVGPGKETQYF
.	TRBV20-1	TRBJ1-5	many	TGCAGTGCTAGCGGGGGCAATCAGCCCCAGCATTTT	CSASGGNQPQHF
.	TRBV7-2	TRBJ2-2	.	TGTGCCAGCAGCTCCCCGCCTTTGACCGGGGAGCTGTTTTTT	CASSSPPLTGELFF
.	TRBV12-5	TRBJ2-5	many	TGTGCTAGTGGTTTCGTTGGGGTAGAGACCCAGTACTTC	CASGFVGVETQYF
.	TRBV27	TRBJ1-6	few	TGTGCCAGCAGTCGCGCCGGAGGGTTTGTTTTAGGGGGTTCACCCCTCCACTTT	CASSRAGGFVLGGSPLHF
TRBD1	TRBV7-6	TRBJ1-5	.	TGTGCCAGCAGCTTAAGGCCCCCACAGGGGATGTTCGGGCAGCCCCAGCATTTT	CASSLRPPQGMFGQPQHF
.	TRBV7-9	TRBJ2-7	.	TGTGCCAGCAGCTTATCTAGGGCCGCCTACGAGCAGTACTTC	CASSLSRAAYEQYF
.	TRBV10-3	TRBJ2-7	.	TGTGCCATCAGCGCCGGGGTGCAGGAGCAGTACTTC	CAISAGVQEQYF
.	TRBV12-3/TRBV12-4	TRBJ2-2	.	TGTGCCACCCAAAACACCGGGGAGCTGTTTTTT	CATQNTGELFF
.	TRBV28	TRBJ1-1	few	TGTGCCAGCACGATCCGGGGCAGGGAAGTTGAAGCTTTCTTT	CASTIRGREVEAFF